The TCR beta chain under discussion was sequenced for a study of CD8+ T cells in alopecia areata. Reverse transcription of extracted RNA yielded cDNA, which provided the sequencing template. The method was immunoSEQ multiplex PCR; TCRdb's version includes in-frame clones alone and lacks a portion of them. The table records roughly 250,000 clones, 67% of them present only once. Trimming removed 5 bases from V and 1 base from J, with 8 bases in between. Germline V gives CDR1 MNHNS, CDR2 SASEGT. There are 13 residues in the CDR3. The V call is TRBV6-1, the J call TRBJ1-1, with D unresolved. The material was CD4+ T cells sorted from blood, obtained at week 0. This sequence originates from a human donor with alopecia areata. In DNA form, the CDR3 reads TGTGCCAGCAGTCAGGATCAGAACACTGAAGCTTTCTTT. It codes for CASSQDQNTEAFF.